These T cell receptor beta chains were read from a single sample in a study of T cells expressing NK-cell markers. TCRdb re-called the 5' RACE reads; every CDR3 protein appears as one record, without DNA. This listing includes about 32,000 distinct CDR3 sequences. Sequenced: blood T cells: a sorted CD56 or NKG2C T cell subset, CD4+ or CD8+ T cells, or bulk PBMC T cells (not recorded which). These receptors came from a woman aged 18 to 75 in good health. The CDR3 runs from the conserved cysteine through the conserved F or W. Where a row states a size, it is once, few, many or the class of an expanded clone; other rows omit it.

size	V	J	CDR3
-	TRBV11-2	TRBJ2-1	CASRTTGPEQFF
-	TRBV28	TRBJ2-3	CASSWLYAETGTDTQYF
-	TRBV7-9	TRBJ2-1	CASSPTSGGPYNEQFF
-	TRBV4-1	TRBJ2-1	CASSQEENEQFF
-	TRBV2	TRBJ2-7	CASSDALQGWGYEQYF
-	TRBV20-1	TRBJ1-1	CSADRVDTEAFF
-	TRBV7-9	TRBJ2-7	CASSLPDSYEQYF
-	TRBV24-1	TRBJ2-2	CATSAFRTSGSAGELFF
-	TRBV7-9	TRBJ2-1	CASSLGQGADEQFF
-	TRBV7-9	TRBJ2-7	CASSLGGSPSSSYEQYF
-	TRBV5-1	TRBJ2-3	CASSPRGSTSGGTDTQYF
-	TRBV15	TRBJ1-5	CATSQGTGTGPQHF
-	TRBV7-3	TRBJ1-2	CASSSDTGLGGYTF
-	TRBV2	TRBJ2-5	CASRLLAGGPQETQYF
-	TRBV14	TRBJ2-1	CASSQFPGLEQFF
-	TRBV6-2/TRBV6-3	TRBJ2-5	CASSYFNGKETQYF
-	TRBV28	TRBJ1-1	CASSLSPYRSGEAFF
-	TRBV19	TRBJ1-1	CASGTGLNTEAFF
-	TRBV12-5	TRBJ1-5	CASGLVQGNQPQHF
-	TRBV5-1	TRBJ2-4	CASSLEGDGNIQYF
-	TRBV19	TRBJ2-2	CASSIGDSPNTGELFF
-	TRBV2	TRBJ2-7	CASSTTSYYEQYF
-	TRBV29-1	TRBJ2-1	CSVEFASGRASEQFF
-	TRBV11-2	TRBJ1-1	CASSSGTGSEAFF
-	TRBV7-2	TRBJ1-1	CASSLARAEVNTEAFF
-	TRBV5-6	TRBJ2-3	CASSDRGSAADTQYF
-	TRBV12-3/TRBV12-4	TRBJ1-1	CASSLGGARAAFF
-	TRBV13	TRBJ2-3	CASSLRGRGLTDTQYF
-	TRBV7-9	TRBJ1-2	CASSLLGFVYGYTF
-	TRBV29-1	TRBJ1-1	CSGTGNSDTEAFF
-	TRBV4-1	TRBJ2-1	CASSHGGRPNNEQFF
-	TRBV12-3/TRBV12-4	TRBJ2-5	CASRPQGLETQYF
-	TRBV29-1	TRBJ2-7	CSPHPPRQVPEQYF
-	TRBV27	TRBJ2-2	CASSLLPGGATGELFF
-	TRBV5-1	TRBJ2-1	CASSLVAGGDNEQFF
-	TRBV5-1	TRBJ2-1	CASRGTGSSYNEQFF
-	TRBV29-1	TRBJ2-1	CSVGRAYNEQFF
-	TRBV29-1	TRBJ2-1	CSVEDLETSGTHSYNEQFF
medium-sized	TRBV27	TRBJ2-1	CASSLKGGGLGEQFF
-	TRBV27	TRBJ1-5	CASSLFPGVNQPQHF
-	TRBV7-9	TRBJ1-4	CASSPDRGWAEKLFF
-	TRBV5-5	TRBJ2-7	CASTVASGWAYEQYF
-	TRBV24-1	TRBJ2-1	CATSDEHNEQFF